Presented here are 5 T cell receptor beta chains from one specimen sequenced in a study of blood T cell repertoires in COVID-19. Clones were sequenced by immunoSEQ multiplex PCR, and TCRdb holds only the in-frame ones, with some missing. The sample lists 380,000 or so clones, approximately 87% occurring once. The sequenced sample was PBMCs or T cells enriched from blood (not recorded which). The receptors come from a man in his thirties or forties who had recovered from COVID-19.

This clone was observed once. The gene calls are TRBV11-2 and TRBJ2-7; D is undetermined. Germline V gene data show CDR1 as SGHAT and CDR2 as FQNNGV. V lost 0 bases to trimming and J lost 4 bases, with 7 bases between them. This CDR3 is 13 amino acids long. The CDR3 DNA follows: TGTGCCAGCAGCTTAGAGGAGTTTTACGAGCAGTACTTC. Protein: CASSLEEFYEQYF. The complete variable domain, with remaining parts taken from reference TRBV11-2 and TRBJ2-7, reads EAGVAQSPRYKIIEKRQSVAFWCNPISGHATLYWYQQILGQGPKLLIQFQNNGVVDDSQLPKDRFSAERLKGVDSTLKIQPAKLEDSAVYLCASSLEEFYEQYFGPGTRLTVT.

V is TRBV9 and J is TRBJ2-7; no reliable D call. V lost 0 bases and J 0 bases, leaving 10 bases between the germline ends. This CDR3 is built from 15 residues. Germline-derived CDR1 and CDR2 are SGDLS and YYNGEE. CDR3 bases: TGTGCCAGCAGCGTAGGCCCCGGGTCCTCCTACGAGCAGTACTTC. The encoded protein is CASSVGPGSSYEQYF.

This rearrangement joins TRBV27 to TRBJ1-5; 8 bases line up with TRBD1. Per germline, CDR1 MNHEY and CDR2 SMNVEV (reference sequence). V lost 8 bases, J lost 4 bases, and 7 bases stayed unmatched. The CDR3 is 14 residues long. The chain's CDR3 is CASRDRRFNQPQHF. CDR3 bases: TGTGCCAGCCGGGACAGGCGGTTTAATCAGCCCCAGCATTTT.

The chain combines TRBV6-6 with TRBJ2-7; TRBD1 aligns across 9 bases. The germline gives CDR1 MNHNY, CDR2 SVGAGI (reference sequence). The CDR3 is 14 amino acids. J lost 9 bases, V lost 5 bases, and 11 bases had no gene match. The CDR3 DNA is TGTGCCAGCAGTAGGGGGGACAGGGTTTTCAGGCAGTACTTC. It codes for CASSRGDRVFRQYF.

V usage is TRBV4-1 and J usage is TRBJ1-1; D might be TRBD1 (6 bases). V lost 1 base, J lost 0 bases, and 15 bases lay in between. Germline-derived CDR1 and CDR2 are MGHRA and YSYEKL. This CDR3 contains 17 residues. CDR3 in DNA: TGCGCCAGCAGCCAAGGCCAACTGGACAGTATGAACACTGAAGCTTTCTTT. Protein product: CASSQGQLDSMNTEAFF.